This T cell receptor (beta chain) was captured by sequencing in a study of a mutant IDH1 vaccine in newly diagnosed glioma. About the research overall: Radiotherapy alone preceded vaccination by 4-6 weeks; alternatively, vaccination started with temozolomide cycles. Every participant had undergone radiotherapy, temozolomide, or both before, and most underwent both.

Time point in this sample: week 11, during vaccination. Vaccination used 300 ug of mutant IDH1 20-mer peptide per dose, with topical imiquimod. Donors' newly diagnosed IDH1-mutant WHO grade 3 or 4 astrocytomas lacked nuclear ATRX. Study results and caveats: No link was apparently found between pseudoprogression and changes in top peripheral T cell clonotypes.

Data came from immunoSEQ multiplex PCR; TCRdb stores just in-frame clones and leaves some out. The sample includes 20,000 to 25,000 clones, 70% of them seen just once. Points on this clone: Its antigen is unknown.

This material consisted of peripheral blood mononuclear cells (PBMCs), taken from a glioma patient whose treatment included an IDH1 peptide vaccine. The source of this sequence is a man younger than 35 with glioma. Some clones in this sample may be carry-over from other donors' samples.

The CDR3 spells CAWSVGPWGYEQFF. The DNA of the CDR3 is TGTGCCTGGAGTGTAGGTCCCTGGGGCTATGAGCAGTTCTTC. This rearrangement joins TRBV30 to TRBJ2-1; D is possibly TRBD1 (5 bases). Germline V gene data show CDR1 as GTSNPN and CDR2 as SVGIG (reference sequence). Trimming took off 0 bases at V and 8 bases at J, with 14 bases between the two ends. CDR3 length equals 14 residues.